Reported below is one TCR beta chain. This sample was taken from a study of cytotoxic CD8 clonotypes in ibrutinib-treated CLL. Repertoires were generated with immunoSEQ multiplex PCR, while TCRdb's copy carries only in-frame clones and drops some. The sample consists of approximately 20,000 clones, 81% of them appearing once. Specimen: PBMCs, collected before ibrutinib treatment. This TCR was sampled from a human donor with chronic lymphocytic leukemia.

The CDR3 DNA sequence: TGTGCCATCAGCTTGACAGGCACTGAAGCTTTCTTT. It codes for CAISLTGTEAFF. The chain has TRBV10-3 and TRBJ1-1; possibly TRBD1 for D (6 bases). With 6 bases removed from V and 4 bases from J, the gap between germline ends came to 9 bases. The CDR3 loop spans 12 amino acids. Germline loops: CDR1 ENHRY, CDR2 SYGVKD.